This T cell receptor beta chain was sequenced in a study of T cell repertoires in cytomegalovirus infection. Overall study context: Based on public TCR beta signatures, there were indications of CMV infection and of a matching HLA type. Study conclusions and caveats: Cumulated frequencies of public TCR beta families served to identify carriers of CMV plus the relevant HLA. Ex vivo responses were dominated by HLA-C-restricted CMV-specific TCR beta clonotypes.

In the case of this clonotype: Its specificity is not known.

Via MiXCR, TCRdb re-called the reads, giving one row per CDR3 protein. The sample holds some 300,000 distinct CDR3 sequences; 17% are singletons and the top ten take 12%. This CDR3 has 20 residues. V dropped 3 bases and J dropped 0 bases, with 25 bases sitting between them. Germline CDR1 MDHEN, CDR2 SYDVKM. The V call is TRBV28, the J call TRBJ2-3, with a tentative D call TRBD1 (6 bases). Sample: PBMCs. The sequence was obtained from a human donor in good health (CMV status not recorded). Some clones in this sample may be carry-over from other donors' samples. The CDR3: CASSFPAGENRLRSTDTQYF. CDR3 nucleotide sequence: TGTGCCAGCAGTTTTCCGGCAGGGGAAAACAGGCTAAGAAGCACAGATACGCAGTATTTT.